This T cell receptor (beta chain) was identified in a study of PD-L1 blockade in urothelial cancer. As for the study in general: Blood samples contained a median approximately 140,000 T cells.

Germline CDR1 is SQVTM and CDR2 is ANQGSEA. V lost 5 bases and J lost 1, with 11 bases in between. The CDR3 runs 14 residues. Profiled with immunoSEQ multiplex PCR; TCRdb holds only in-frame clones, not every one. The data show about 24,000 clones, roughly 80% seen once. The sequences come from PBMCs, collected around atezolizumab (anti-PD-L1) treatment. The origin of this receptor is a man between 65 and 85 years old with urothelial cancer. The rearrangement joins TRBV29-1 to TRBJ2-2, with D unresolved. CDR3 sequence: CSVIDTMNTGELFF. The CDR3 DNA is TGCAGCGTTATAGACACCATGAACACCGGGGAGCTGTTTTTT.